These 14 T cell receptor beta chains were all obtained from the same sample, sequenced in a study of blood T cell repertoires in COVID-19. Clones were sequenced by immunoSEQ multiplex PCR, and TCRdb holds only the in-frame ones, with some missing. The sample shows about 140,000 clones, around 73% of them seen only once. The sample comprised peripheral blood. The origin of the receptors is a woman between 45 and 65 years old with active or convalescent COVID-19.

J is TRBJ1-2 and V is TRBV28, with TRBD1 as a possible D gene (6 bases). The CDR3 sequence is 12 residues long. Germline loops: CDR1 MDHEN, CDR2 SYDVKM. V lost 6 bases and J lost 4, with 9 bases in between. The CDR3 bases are TGTGCCAGCAGCTCAGGGGTCTATGGCTACACCTTC. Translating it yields CASSSGVYGYTF.

The CDR3 here is CASSQDHGTGGSGANVLTF. The CDR3 region has the DNA TGTGCCAGCAGCCAAGATCACGGGACAGGGGGCTCTGGGGCCAACGTCCTGACTTTC. The genes are TRBV4-2 and TRBJ2-6; 11 bases match TRBD1. The length of the CDR3 is 19 residues. The V gene end was trimmed by 0 bases and the J gene end by 0 bases; junction bases not matched to a gene: 4. The germline CDR1 and CDR2 sequences are LGHNA and YNFKEQ.

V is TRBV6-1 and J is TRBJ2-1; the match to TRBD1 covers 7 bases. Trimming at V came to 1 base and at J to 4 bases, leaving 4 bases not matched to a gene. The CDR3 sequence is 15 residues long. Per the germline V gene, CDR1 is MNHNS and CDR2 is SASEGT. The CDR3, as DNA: TGTGCCAGCAGTGAAGGCAGGGGGATATACAATGAGCAGTTCTTC. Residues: CASSEGRGIYNEQFF.

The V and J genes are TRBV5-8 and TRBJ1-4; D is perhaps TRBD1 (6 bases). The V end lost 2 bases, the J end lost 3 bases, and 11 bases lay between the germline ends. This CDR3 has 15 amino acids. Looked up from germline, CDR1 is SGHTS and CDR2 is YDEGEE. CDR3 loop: CASSLQGTPNEKLFF. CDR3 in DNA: TGTGCCAGCAGCTTACAGGGAACCCCTAATGAAAAACTGTTTTTT. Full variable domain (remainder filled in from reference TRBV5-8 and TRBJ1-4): EAGVTQSPTHLIKTRGQQATLRCSPISGHTSVYWYQQALGLGLQFLLWYDEGEERNRGNFPPRFSGRQFPNYSSELNVNALELEDSALYLCASSLQGTPNEKLFFGSGTQLSVL.

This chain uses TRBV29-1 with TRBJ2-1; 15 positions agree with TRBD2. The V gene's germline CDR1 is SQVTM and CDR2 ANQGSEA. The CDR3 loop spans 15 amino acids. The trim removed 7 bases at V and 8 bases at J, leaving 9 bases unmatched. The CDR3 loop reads CSGGLAGGSAHEQFF. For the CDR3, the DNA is TGCAGCGGAGGACTAGCGGGAGGGTCCGCCCATGAGCAGTTCTTC.

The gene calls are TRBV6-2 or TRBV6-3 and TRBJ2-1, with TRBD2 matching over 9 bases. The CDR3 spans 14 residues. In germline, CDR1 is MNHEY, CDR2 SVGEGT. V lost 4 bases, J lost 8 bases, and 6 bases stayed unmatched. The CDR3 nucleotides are TGTGCCAGCAGTTCCCGCGGGGGGGAGGATGAGCAGTTCTTC. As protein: CASSSRGGEDEQFF.

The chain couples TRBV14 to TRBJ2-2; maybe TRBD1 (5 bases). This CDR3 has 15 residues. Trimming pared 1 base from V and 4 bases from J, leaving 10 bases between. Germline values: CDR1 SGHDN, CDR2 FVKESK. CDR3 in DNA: TGTGCCAGCAGCCAAGCGGCCAGGGCCACCGGGGAGCTGTTTTTT. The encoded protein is CASSQAARATGELFF.

The CDR3 bases are TGTGCCAGCAGTGACACAGGGTTGGGGGAGACCCAGTACTTC. Its protein product is CASSDTGLGETQYF. J is TRBJ2-5 and V is TRBV6-1, with TRBD1 as a possible D gene (6 bases). The V gene's germline CDR1 is MNHNS and CDR2 SASEGT. V was shortened by 3 bases and J by 5 bases, with 13 bases between the two germline ends. The CDR3 sequence is 14 residues long.

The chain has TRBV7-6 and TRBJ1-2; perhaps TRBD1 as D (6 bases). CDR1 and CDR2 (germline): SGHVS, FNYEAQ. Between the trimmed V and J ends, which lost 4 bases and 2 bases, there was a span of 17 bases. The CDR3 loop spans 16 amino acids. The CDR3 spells CASSSLGQPGNYGYTF. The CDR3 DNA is TGTGCCAGCAGCTCCCTAGGACAGCCAGGGAACTATGGCTACACCTTC. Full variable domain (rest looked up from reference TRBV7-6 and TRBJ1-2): GAGVSQSPRYKVTKRGQDVALRCDPISGHVSLYWYRQALGQGPEFLTYFNYEAQQDKSGLPNDRFSAERPEGSISTLTIQRTEQRDSAMYRCASSSLGQPGNYGYTFGSGTRLTVV.

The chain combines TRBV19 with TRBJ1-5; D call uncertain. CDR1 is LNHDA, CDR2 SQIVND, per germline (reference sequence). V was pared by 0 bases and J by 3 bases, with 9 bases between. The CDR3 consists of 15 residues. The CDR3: CASSIEGRPNQPQHF. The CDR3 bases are TGTGCCAGTAGTATAGAAGGCAGGCCCAATCAGCCCCAGCATTTT.

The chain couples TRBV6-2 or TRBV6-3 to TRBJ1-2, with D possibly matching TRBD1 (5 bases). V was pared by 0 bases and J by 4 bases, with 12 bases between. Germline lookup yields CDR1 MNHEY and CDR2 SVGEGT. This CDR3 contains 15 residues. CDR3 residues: CASSYSNAGSYGYTF. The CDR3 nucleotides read TGTGCCAGCAGTTACTCGAACGCAGGGTCCTATGGCTACACCTTC.

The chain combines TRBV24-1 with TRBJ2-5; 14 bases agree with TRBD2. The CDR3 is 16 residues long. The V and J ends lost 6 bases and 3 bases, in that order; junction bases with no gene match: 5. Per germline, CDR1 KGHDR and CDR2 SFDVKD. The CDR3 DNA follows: TGTGCCACCAGTCCCGGGACTAGCGGGAGAGAAGAGACCCAGTACTTC. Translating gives CATSPGTSGREETQYF.

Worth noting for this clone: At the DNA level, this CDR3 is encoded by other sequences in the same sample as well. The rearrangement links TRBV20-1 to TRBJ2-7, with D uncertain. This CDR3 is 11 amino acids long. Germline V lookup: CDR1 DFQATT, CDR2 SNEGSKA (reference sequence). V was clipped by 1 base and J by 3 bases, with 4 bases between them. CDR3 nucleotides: TGCAGTGCTAGAGGTAGCTACGAGCAGTACTTC. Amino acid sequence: CSARGSYEQYF.

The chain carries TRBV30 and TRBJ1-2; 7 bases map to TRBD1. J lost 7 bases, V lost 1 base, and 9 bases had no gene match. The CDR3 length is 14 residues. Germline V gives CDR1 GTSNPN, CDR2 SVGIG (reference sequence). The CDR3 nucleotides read TGTGCCTGGAGTGGGGCCCTAGGGGGCCTTGGCTACACCTTC. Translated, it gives CAWSGALGGLGYTF.